Listed here are 5 T cell receptor beta chains from one sample, sequenced in a study of T cells in localized non-small cell lung cancer. The method was immunoSEQ multiplex PCR; TCRdb's version includes in-frame clones alone and lacks a portion of them. The sample has more than 100,000 clones, about 90% seen once. Material: peripheral blood, obtained before any cancer treatment. These receptors originate from a female donor older than 55 with stage I lung adenocarcinoma.

The chain is built from TRBV28 and TRBJ2-1; 13 nucleotides agree with TRBD2. The CDR3 runs to 16 residues. J was trimmed by 6 bases and V by 0 bases; bases with no gene match: 2. Germline CDR1 reads MDHEN; CDR2 reads SYDVKM. CDR3 bases: TGTGCCAGCAGTTTATGGGGACTAGCGGGACTCAATGAGCAGTTCTTC. It specifies CASSLWGLAGLNEQFF.

The J gene is TRBJ1-5, the V gene TRBV2; D might be TRBD1 (6 bases). Germline V gene sequence: CDR1 SNHLY, CDR2 FYNNEI. V dropped 6 bases and J dropped 10 bases, with 19 bases sitting between them. This CDR3 is 14 amino acids long. CDR3 residues: CASSDIQGGIPQHF. Written as DNA, the CDR3 is TGTGCCAGCAGCGACATCCAAGGGGGGATTCCCCAGCATTTT.

The chain uses TRBV4-1 and TRBJ1-2; D is perhaps TRBD1 (6 bases). Trimming removed 2 bases from V and 5 bases from J, with 6 bases in between. Per the germline V gene, CDR1 is MGHRA and CDR2 is YSYEKL. CDR3 length: 12 amino acids. CDR3 protein: CASSQTGYGYTF. The CDR3 DNA follows: TGCGCCAGCAGCCAAACAGGGTATGGCTACACCTTC.

This chain connects TRBV9 to TRBJ2-7, with 8 bases fitting TRBD2. J lost 2 bases, V lost 0 bases, and 4 bases had no gene match. This CDR3 is built from 15 residues. Germline V lookup: CDR1 SGDLS, CDR2 YYNGEE. The CDR3 region is CASSVALADTYEQYF. The DNA for the CDR3 is TGTGCCAGCAGCGTAGCACTAGCGGATACCTACGAGCAGTACTTC.

J is TRBJ2-5 and V is TRBV11-2, with TRBD1 as a possible D gene (6 bases). Germline CDR1 and CDR2: SGHAT and FQNNGV. V gave up 3 bases and J gave up 1 base, with 9 bases separating them. CDR3 length: 14 residues. The CDR3 nucleotides read TGTGCCAGCAGCTTCACCAGGGGCCAAGAGACCCAGTACTTC. It codes for CASSFTRGQETQYF.